A selection of T cell receptor beta chains follows, all from one sample in a study of response to subunit inactivated influenza vaccine. From the RT-PCR reads, TCRdb called clonotypes with MiXCR, one entry per CDR3 protein. The sample includes approximately 530,000 distinct CDR3 sequences, more than 7% of them seen just once. The sequencing used PBMCs from blood, collected around 25 months after vaccination. Receptor source: a man between 50 and 69 years old who received an inactivated influenza vaccine. Both conserved end residues are part of each CDR3. The order of the fields is D gene, J gene, V gene, CDR3 protein. The D gene is left open where the match is weak.

>-|TRBJ2-5|TRBV7-2
CASSQQAGGETQYF
>TRBD1|TRBJ1-1|TRBV6-1
CASAGQPRNTEAFF
>-|TRBJ2-6|TRBV5-4
CASSLTSSGANVLTF
>-|TRBJ1-3|TRBV6-1
CASSEAGYSSSGNTIYF
>-|TRBJ2-5|TRBV12-3/TRBV12-4
CASSFGYGETQYF
>TRBD1|TRBJ1-6|TRBV14
CASSLTGQGANSPLHF
>TRBD1|TRBJ1-2|TRBV6-6
CASSPHSQGGVAF
>TRBD2|TRBJ2-5|TRBV27
CASSLGTSGTKTQYF
>TRBD2|TRBJ2-1|TRBV4-3
CASSQAGGLAAPYNEQFF
>-|TRBJ2-4|TRBV4-2
CASSQEVRPDQKNIQYF
>-|TRBJ2-7|TRBV28
CASKRGNYEQYF
>TRBD1|TRBJ2-7|TRBV7-2
CASSLYFTSTGDEQYF
>-|TRBJ2-3|TRBV4-3
CASSQDAPPNTDTQYF
>TRBD1|TRBJ2-5|TRBV20-1
CSAFPAPRQGQNGETQYF
>-|TRBJ1-1|TRBV2
CASKPPTGFNTEAFF
>TRBD2|TRBJ2-5|TRBV6-2/TRBV6-3
CASSRTGLAAPETQYF
>-|TRBJ2-7|TRBV9
CASSVATGFAYEQYF
>TRBD2|TRBJ2-6|TRBV19
CASRAGSAGANVLTF
>-|TRBJ2-3|TRBV7-2
CASSLNPGAPDTQYF
>-|TRBJ1-1|TRBV7-9
CASSQGENTEAFF
>-|TRBJ2-4|TRBV28
CASTRQGLAKNIQYF
>-|TRBJ2-3|TRBV6-5
CASSLRQVDTQYF
>-|TRBJ2-7|TRBV11-3
CASSLTGRHEQYF
>TRBD1|TRBJ1-3|TRBV14
CASSQRTGFGNTIYF
>-|TRBJ2-7|TRBV7-9
CASSWFGTGSSYEQYF
>-|TRBJ1-6|TRBV5-1
CASSLFSYSYNSPLHF
>TRBD1|TRBJ2-2|TRBV20-1
CGVDGQGTGELFF
>-|TRBJ1-1|TRBV29-1
CSVDWGLSTEAFF
>-|TRBJ1-5|TRBV20-1
CSAWSPGQPQHF
>-|TRBJ2-5|TRBV20-1
CSATKPGREETQYF
>TRBD1|TRBJ2-7|TRBV29-1
CSVEEKGQGSYEQYF
>-|TRBJ1-5|TRBV14
CASSQEAQENQPQHF
>TRBD1|TRBJ2-7|TRBV5-1
CASSLAGQSIHEQYF
>-|TRBJ2-5|TRBV12-3/TRBV12-4
CASSFFGEETQYF
>-|TRBJ2-2|TRBV14
CASSPRSWGGELFF
>TRBD2|TRBJ2-1|TRBV4-3
CASSQDWDSGALTYNEQFF
>-|TRBJ2-7|TRBV29-1
CSVEDHSGTYEQYF
>TRBD1|TRBJ1-2|TRBV29-1
CSVDREAYGYTF
>TRBD1|TRBJ2-7|TRBV30
CAWRQGRGEQYF
>TRBD2|TRBJ2-3|TRBV7-2
CASSRGGGTDTQYF
>-|TRBJ2-7|TRBV11-2
CASRKLRGQNSYEQYF
>-|TRBJ2-7|TRBV5-1
CASSPGAGFNEQYF
>-|TRBJ1-1|TRBV4-3
CASSQIPDMNTEAFF
>-|TRBJ2-7|TRBV2
CASSGPFEQYF
>-|TRBJ1-5|TRBV20-1
CSASRGPSNQPQHF
>-|TRBJ2-3|TRBV28
CASTLQSTDTQYF
>-|TRBJ2-5|TRBV14
CASSQDFGTQYF
>-|TRBJ2-2|TRBV10-3
CAIGALNTGELFF
>TRBD1|TRBJ1-2|TRBV6-2/TRBV6-3
CASSYIGQVSTF
>-|TRBJ2-7|TRBV6-6
CASSQTALYEQYF
>-|TRBJ2-2|TRBV27
CASSPLPGSRANTGELFF
>TRBD2|TRBJ2-3|TRBV27
CASRKTSGRRTDTQYF